The sequence of this T cell receptor beta chain was determined in a study of shared clonotypes between healthy human individuals. The study, taken as a whole, reports: Clonotypes shared by all four donors outscored non-shared clonotypes in generation probability.

The repertoire was sequenced with immunoSEQ multiplex PCR; TCRdb's copy has only in-frame clones and lacks some. This table holds about 2 million clones, roughly 95% found once. The CDR3 has 14 amino acids. Germline V CDR1 and CDR2: KGHSH, LQKENI. V gave up 6 bases and J gave up 4 bases; unmatched junction bases: 6. About this clone: Its antigen remains unidentified.

V gene TRBV18 combines with J gene TRBJ1-5, with 7 bases aligning to TRBD1. The sequenced material came from naive CD4+ T cells sorted from blood. Subset defined: CD45RA+ positively selected. The source is a man aged 18 to 35 in good health. The CDR3 protein is CASSPTGYNQPQHF. CDR3 nucleotide sequence: TGTGCCAGCTCGCCGACAGGGTATAATCAGCCCCAGCATTTT.